This T cell receptor beta chain was identified during a study of regulatory T cells in long-lasting Graves disease. Study findings and constraints: Persistent disease preferred TRBV28, TRBJ1-2 and TRBJ2-5; new disease, TRBV20-1 and TRBJ2-1.

This clonotype was found many times. Its specificity is not known. Relying on iRepertoire HTBI primers and Arm-PCR of CDR3 regions, the team built TCR beta libraries. TCRdb re-derived calls from the multiplex PCR reads in MiXCR, one entry per CDR3 protein. The sample carries about 660,000 distinct CDR3 sequences, around 30% recorded once. This CDR3 spans 18 amino acids. V was cut by 6 bases and J by 4 bases, with 27 bases left in between. Germline V CDR1 and CDR2: MDHEN, SYDVKM. Noted time point: persistent/refractory GD, antithyroid drugs over 5 years with positive TRAb. Construction of the TCR library relied on RNA isolated from PBMCs.

The V and J genes are TRBV28 and TRBJ1-2; possible D gene TRBD1, 5 bases. This TCR came from a female donor with Graves disease. The input for sequencing was peripheral blood mononuclear cells (PBMCs), taken when the disease was refractory, from a patient treated with antithyroid drugs. As DNA, the CDR3 is TGTGCCAGCAGCAAAGTCAGCCAGGGACGTTCGGGAAGCTATGGCTACACCTTC. Amino acid sequence: CASSKVSQGRSGSYGYTF.